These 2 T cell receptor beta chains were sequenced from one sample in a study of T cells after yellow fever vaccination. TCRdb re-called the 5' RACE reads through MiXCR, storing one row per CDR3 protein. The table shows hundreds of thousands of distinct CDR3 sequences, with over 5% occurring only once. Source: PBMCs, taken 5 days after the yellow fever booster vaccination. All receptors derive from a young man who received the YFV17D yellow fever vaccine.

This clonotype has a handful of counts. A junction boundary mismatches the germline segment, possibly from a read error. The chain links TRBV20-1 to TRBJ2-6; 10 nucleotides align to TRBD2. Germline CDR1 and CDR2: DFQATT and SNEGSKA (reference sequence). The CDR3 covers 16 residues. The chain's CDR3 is CCATTSGIAGANVLTF. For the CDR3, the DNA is TGCTGTGCTACAACTAGCGGGATCGCTGGGGCCAACGTCCTGACTTTC.

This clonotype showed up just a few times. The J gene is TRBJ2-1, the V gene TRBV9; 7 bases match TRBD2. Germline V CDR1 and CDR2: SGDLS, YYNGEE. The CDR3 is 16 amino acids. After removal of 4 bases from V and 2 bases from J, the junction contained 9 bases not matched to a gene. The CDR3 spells CASSRQPGTTYNEQFF. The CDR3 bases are TGTGCCAGCAGCCGACAACCCGGGACTACCTACAATGAGCAGTTCTTC.